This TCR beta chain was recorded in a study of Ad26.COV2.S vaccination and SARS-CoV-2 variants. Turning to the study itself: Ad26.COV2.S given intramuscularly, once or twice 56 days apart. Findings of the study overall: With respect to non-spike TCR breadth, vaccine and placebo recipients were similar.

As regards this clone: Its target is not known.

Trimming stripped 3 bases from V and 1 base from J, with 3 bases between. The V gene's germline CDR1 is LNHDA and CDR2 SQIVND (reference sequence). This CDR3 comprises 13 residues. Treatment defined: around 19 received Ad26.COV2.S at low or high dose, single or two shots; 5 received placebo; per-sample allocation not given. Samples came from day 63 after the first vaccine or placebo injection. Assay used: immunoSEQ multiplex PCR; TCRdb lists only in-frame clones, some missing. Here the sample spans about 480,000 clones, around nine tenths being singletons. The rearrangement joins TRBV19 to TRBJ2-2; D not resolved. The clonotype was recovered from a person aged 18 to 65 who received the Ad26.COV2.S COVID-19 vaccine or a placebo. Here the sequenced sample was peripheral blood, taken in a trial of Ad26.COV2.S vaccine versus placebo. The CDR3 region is CASSMGNTGELFF. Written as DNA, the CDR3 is TGTGCCAGTAGTATGGGGAACACCGGGGAGCTGTTTTTT.